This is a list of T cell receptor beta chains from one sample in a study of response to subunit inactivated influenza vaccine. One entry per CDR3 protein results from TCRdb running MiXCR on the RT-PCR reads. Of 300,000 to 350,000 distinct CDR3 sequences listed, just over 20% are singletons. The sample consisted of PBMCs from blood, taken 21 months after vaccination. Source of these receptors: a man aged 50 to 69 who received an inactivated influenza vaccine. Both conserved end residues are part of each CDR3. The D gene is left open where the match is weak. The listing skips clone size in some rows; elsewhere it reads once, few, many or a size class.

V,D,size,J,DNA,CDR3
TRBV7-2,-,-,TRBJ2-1,TGTGCCAGCAGCCAGACCAAAGACGGACGGTTGCAGTTCTTC,CASSQTKDGRLQFF
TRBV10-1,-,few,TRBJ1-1,TGCGCCAGCACCCGGACAGTCATGAACACTGAAGCTTTCTTT,CASTRTVMNTEAFF
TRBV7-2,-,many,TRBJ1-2,TGTGCCAGCAGCTTAGAAGCAGGCTCAAATGGCTACACCTTC,CASSLEAGSNGYTF
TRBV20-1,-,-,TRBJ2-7,TGCAGTGCTAGAGATCTCCGGGGAGCCTACGAGCAGTACTTC,CSARDLRGAYEQYF
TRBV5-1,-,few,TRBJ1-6,TGCGCCAGCAGCTTGATTCCCAGGGGACTCTATAATTCACCCCTCCACTTT,CASSLIPRGLYNSPLHF
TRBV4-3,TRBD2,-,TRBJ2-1,TGCGCCAGCAGCCAAGGGTATACTAGCGCTTACAATGAGCAGTTCTTC,CASSQGYTSAYNEQFF
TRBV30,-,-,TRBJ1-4,TGTGCCTGGAGTGCTGGGGTAGGGGAAAAACTGTTTTTT,CAWSAGVGEKLFF
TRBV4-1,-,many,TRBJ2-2,TGCGCCAGCAGCCAAGCCCCGAGAGTTGTTCAGGGCACCGGGGAGCTGTTTTTT,CASSQAPRVVQGTGELFF
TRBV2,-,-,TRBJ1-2,TGTGCCAGCAGCTCCTATCCCCGGGCCATCAGGGGCTACACCTTC,CASSSYPRAIRGYTF
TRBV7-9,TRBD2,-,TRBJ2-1,TGTGCCAGCTCTTTCTCAGCGGGAGACACTGAGTTCTTC,CASSFSAGDTEFF
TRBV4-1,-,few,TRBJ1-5,TGCGCCAGCAGCCAAGTCAGGGGCCGGAACAATCAGCCCCAGCATTTT,CASSQVRGRNNQPQHF
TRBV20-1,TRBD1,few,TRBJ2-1,TGCAGTGCTAGAATTCCGGGACAGGGTATTTTGAATGAGCAGTTCTTC,CSARIPGQGILNEQFF